This T cell receptor beta chain appears in the sequencing data of a study of T cell changes during pregnancy in multiple sclerosis. The assay was immunoSEQ multiplex PCR, and TCRdb's table has in-frame clones only and misses some. This table holds about 70,000 clones, 90% to 95% found once. Unmatched junction bases numbered 6, after V lost 6 bases and J lost 4 bases. Germline values: CDR1 SGHTA, CDR2 FQGNSA. The CDR3 has 14 residues. This specimen was peripheral blood, taken in the second trimester of pregnancy. The receptor was isolated from a female donor in good health, enrolled as a control in a pregnancy study. The chain is built from TRBV7-2 and TRBJ1-2; 9 bases line up with TRBD1. CDR3: CASREGQGGYGYTF. The CDR3 DNA sequence: TGTGCCAGCAGAGAGGGACAGGGAGGCTATGGCTACACCTTC.